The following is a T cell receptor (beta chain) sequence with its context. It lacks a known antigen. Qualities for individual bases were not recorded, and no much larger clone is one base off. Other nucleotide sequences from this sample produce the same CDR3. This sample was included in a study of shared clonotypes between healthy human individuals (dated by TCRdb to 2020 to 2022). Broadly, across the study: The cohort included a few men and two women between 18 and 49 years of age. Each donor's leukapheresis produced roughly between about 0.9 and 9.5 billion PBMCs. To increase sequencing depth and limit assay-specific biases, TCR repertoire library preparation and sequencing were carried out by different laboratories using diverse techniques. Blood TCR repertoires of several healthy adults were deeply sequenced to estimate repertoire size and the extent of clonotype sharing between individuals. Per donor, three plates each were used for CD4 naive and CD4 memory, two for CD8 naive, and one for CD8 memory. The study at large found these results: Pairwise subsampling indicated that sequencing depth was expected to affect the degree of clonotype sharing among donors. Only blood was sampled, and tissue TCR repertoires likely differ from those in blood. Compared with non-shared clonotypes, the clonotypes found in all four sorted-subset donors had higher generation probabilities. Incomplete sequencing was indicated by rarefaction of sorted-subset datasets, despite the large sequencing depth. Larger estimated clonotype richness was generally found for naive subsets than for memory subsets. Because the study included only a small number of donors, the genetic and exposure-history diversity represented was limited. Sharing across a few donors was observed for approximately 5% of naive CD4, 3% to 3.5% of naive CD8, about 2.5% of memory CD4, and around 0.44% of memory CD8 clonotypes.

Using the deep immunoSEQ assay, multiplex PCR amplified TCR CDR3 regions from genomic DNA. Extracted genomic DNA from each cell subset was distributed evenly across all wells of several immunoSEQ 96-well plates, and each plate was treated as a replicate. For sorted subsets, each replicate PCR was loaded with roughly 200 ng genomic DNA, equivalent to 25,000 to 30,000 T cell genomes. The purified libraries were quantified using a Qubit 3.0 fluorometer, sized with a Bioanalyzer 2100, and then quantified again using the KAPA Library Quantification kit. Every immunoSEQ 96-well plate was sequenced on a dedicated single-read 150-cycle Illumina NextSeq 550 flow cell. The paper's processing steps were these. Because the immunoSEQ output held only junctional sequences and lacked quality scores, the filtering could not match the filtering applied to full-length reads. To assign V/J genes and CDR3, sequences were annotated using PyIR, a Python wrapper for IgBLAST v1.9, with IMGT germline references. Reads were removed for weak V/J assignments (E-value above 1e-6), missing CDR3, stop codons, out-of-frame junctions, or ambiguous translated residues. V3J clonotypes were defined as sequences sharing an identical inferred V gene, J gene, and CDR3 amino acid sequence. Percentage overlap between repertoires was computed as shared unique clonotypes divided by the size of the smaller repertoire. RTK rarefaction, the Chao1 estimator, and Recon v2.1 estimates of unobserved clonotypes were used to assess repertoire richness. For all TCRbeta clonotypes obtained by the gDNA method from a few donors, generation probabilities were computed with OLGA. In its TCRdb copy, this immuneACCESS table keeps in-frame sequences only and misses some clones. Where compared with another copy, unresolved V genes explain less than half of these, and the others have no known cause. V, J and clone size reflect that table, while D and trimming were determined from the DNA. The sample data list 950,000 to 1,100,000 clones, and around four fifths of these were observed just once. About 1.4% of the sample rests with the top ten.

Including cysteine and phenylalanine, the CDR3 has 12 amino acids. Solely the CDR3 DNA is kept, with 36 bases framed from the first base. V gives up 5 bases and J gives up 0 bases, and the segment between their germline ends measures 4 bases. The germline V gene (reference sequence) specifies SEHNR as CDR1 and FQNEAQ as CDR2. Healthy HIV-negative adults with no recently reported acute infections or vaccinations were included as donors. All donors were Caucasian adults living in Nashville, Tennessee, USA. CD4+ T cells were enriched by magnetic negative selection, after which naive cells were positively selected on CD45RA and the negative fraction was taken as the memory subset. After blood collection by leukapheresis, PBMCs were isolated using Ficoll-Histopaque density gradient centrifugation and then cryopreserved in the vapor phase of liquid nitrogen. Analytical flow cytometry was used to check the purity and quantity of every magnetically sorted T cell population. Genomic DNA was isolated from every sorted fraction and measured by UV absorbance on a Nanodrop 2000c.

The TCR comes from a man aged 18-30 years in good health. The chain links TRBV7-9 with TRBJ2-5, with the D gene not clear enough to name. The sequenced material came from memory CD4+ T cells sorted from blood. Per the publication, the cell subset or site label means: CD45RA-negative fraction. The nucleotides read TGTGCCAGCAGCGTCAACCAAGAGACCCAGTACTTC. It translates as CASSVNQETQYF.